This T cell receptor beta chain emerged from a study of human thymus T cells (dated by TCRdb to the early 2020s). Looking at the study overall: TCR alpha and beta repertoires from roughly eight infant thymus samples and a few related peripheral blood samples were characterized in the study. Donor ages ranged from 7 to 244 days, and the cohort comprised more than 5 male and a couple of female infants. Results and caveats for the whole study, not just this receptor: On average, thymus samples yielded about 810,000 unique TCRB clonotypes, whereas blood samples yielded about 84,000. V and J gene segment usage appeared biased in both thymic and peripheral blood repertoires.

The immunoSEQ multiplex PCR assay was used to amplify the TCRB and TCRAD loci from a standardized quantity of quality-controlled genomic DNA. Amplicons spanned the V(D)J region at a length sufficient to cover the CDR3 and identify V and J genes. Amplicon sequencing was performed on an Illumina platform through the commercial immunoSEQ service. In the original analysis: Primer bias and sequencing errors were corrected as previously described, and TCRAD and TCRB definitions were based on the IMGT database. immunoSEQ Analyzer 3.0 and VDJTools were used for repertoire analysis, which covered basic statistics, V/J segment usage, diversity estimates, rarefaction and pairwise overlap. To estimate diversity, the Chao1, ChaoE, Efron-Thisted, Shannon and inverse Simpson indices were applied, and diversity was also estimated on datasets down-sampled to the smallest sample. For repertoire overlap, CDR3 nucleotide sequence, V gene and J gene had to match strictly, and clustering was done by Jaccard-based multidimensional scaling. TCRdb obtained this table from immuneACCESS and retained in-frame rearrangements with V and J assigned. These tables miss some clones; where compared with another copy, unresolved V genes account for less than half of the shortfall, and the remainder is unexplained. V, J and clone size reflect that table, while D and trimming were determined from the DNA. This sample gives some 40,000 clones in total; 94% of them show up just once. In total, the top ten clones hold about 0.12% of the sample.

The CDR3 sequence holds 14 residues, the cysteine and phenylalanine included. Left in the record is the CDR3 DNA by itself, 42 bases read in frame from the first base. The germline ends are 11 bases apart after V is trimmed by 5 bases and J by 2 bases. CDR1 is given as SGHAT and CDR2 as FQNNGV, both from the germline V gene. Worth noting for this clone: No antigen is known for it. No base quality information exists; no much larger clone differs at one position.

Immunologically healthy infants undergoing open corrective cardiac surgery for congenital heart defects in Finland were used as donors. During surgery, a small roughly 0.45-1 mL aliquot of peripheral blood was collected from four of the eight donors. For blood samples, genomic DNA was extracted from all available leukocytes instead of from a fixed number of cells. Erythrocytes were removed from blood with ACK lysis buffer, and the leukocytes were stored as pellets at -70 °C. Genomic DNA was extracted from frozen cell pellets with a QIAsymphony instrument. This TCR was sampled from a boy in the first two years of life with a congenital heart defect but otherwise immunologically healthy. Sequencing was performed on blood. The sequence joins TRBV11-2 to TRBJ2-3, and perhaps TRBD2 as D gene, on 7 matching bases. The CDR3 protein is CASSPRGATDTQYF. The nucleotide sequence reads as follows: TGTGCCAGCAGCCCTCGGGGGGCCACAGATACGCAGTATTTT.